What follows are 9 T cell receptor beta chains derived from one specimen sequenced in a study. MiXCR was run by TCRdb on the RT-PCR reads, yielding one entry per CDR3 protein. The sample lists about 700,000 distinct CDR3 sequences, 14% seen once, with 3% to 4.5% in the top ten. The sample comprised memory CD4+ T cells from blood. Receptor source: a female donor in good health, serving as a healthy control.

This clonotype was counted many times. This chain joins TRBV5-1 and TRBJ1-2, with D unclear. The CDR3 has 15 amino acids. Germline assignment: CDR1 SGHRS and CDR2 YFSETQ. V lost 5 bases and J lost 3, with 17 bases in between. This chain's CDR3 is CASRTTGGPDYGYTF. In nucleotides, the CDR3 is TGCGCCAGCAGAACGACGGGAGGCCCCGACTATGGCTACACCTTC.

This clonotype was counted between two and nine times. The CDR3, as DNA: TGTGCCAGCAGCTTCGACGGACAGGGAGGCAGGGGGGGCTACACCTTC. Encoded protein: CASSFDGQGGRGGYTF. The rearrangement uses TRBV7-6 and TRBJ1-2; 8 bases match TRBD1. With V trimmed by 3 bases and J by 8 bases, 14 bases remained unmatched. Germline-derived CDR1 and CDR2 are SGHVS and FNYEAQ. This CDR3 is 16 amino acids long.

The V call is TRBV3-1, the J call TRBJ2-3; 8 bases map to TRBD1. J was trimmed by 1 base and V by 0 bases; bases with no gene match: 3. There are 16 residues in the CDR3. Germline CDR1 reads LGHDT; CDR2 reads YNNKEL (reference sequence). CDR3 bases: TGTGCCAGCAGCCAAGACAGGGGGCTGCGCACAGATACGCAGTATTTT. This encodes CASSQDRGLRTDTQYF.

This clonotype was observed a handful of times. V is TRBV18 and J is TRBJ2-1; 7 bases map to TRBD2. This CDR3 contains 15 residues. Germline values: CDR1 KGHSH, CDR2 LQKENI. The trim removed 4 bases at V and 6 bases at J, leaving 9 bases unmatched. The CDR3 DNA sequence: TGTGCCAGCTCACGAAGCGGGGACTCATCCAATGAGCAGTTCTTC. The encoded protein is CASSRSGDSSNEQFF.

The chain recombines TRBV24-1 with TRBJ2-1, with D unclear. The CDR3 has 11 amino acids. The germline V and J ends were trimmed by 6 bases and 5 bases, with 4 bases remaining between them. Germline CDR1 is KGHDR and CDR2 is SFDVKD. This chain's CDR3 is CATSLNNEQFF. The CDR3 nucleotides are TGTGCCACCAGTCTTAACAATGAGCAGTTCTTC.

Notes on this clonotype: A read error may account for a junction end that differs from germline. This chain connects TRBV10-3 to TRBJ2-3; 11 positions match TRBD2. Per the germline V gene, CDR1 is ENHRY and CDR2 is SYGVKD. CDR3 length: 15 amino acids. CDR3: CAISLTSGGTDTQYF. In DNA form, the CDR3 reads TGTGCTATCAGTCTGACTAGCGGGGGCACAGATACGCAGTATTTT.

There are a few counts of this clonotype. J is TRBJ2-6 and V is TRBV6-2 or TRBV6-3, with 7 positions matching TRBD1. Germline V gene lookup returns CDR1 MNHEY and CDR2 SVGEGT. The CDR3 is made up of 18 amino acids. V shed 2 bases and J 1 base; nucleotides not matched to a gene: 8. The CDR3 sequence: CASSYADRFLSGANVLTF. The CDR3 region has the DNA TGTGCCAGCAGTTACGCGGACAGGTTTCTGTCTGGGGCCAACGTCCTGACTTTC.

This clonotype was counted at least ten times. The chain is built from TRBV5-1 and TRBJ2-4; D is perhaps TRBD1 or TRBD2 (5 bases each). The germline V gene encodes CDR1 SGHRS and CDR2 YFSETQ. This CDR3 region has 13 residues. Deletions cut 4 bases from V and 15 bases from J, with 20 bases between. CDR3 DNA sequence: TGCGCCAGCAGCGTGGGACCTTCCGACGCCGGGTACTTC. Amino acid sequence: CASSVGPSDAGYF.

This clonotype was counted only a few times. CDR3 protein: CATSRPPPRLYEQYF. The CDR3 nucleotides are TGTGCCACCAGCAGACCCCCACCCAGGCTCTACGAGCAGTACTTC. This chain connects TRBV15 to TRBJ2-7; D ambiguous. Trimming took off 2 bases at V and 3 bases at J, with 14 bases between the two ends. The V gene's germline CDR1 is LNHNV and CDR2 YYDKDF (reference sequence). The CDR3 loop spans 15 amino acids. Together with reference TRBV15 and TRBJ2-7, the CDR3 gives the full variable domain: DAMVIQNPRYQVTQFGKPVTLSCSQTLNHNVMYWYQQKSSQAPKLLFHYYDKDFNNEADTPDNFQSRRPNTSFCFLDIRSPGLGDTAMYLCATSRPPPRLYEQYFGPGTRLTVT.